The clone carrying this T cell receptor (beta chain) was seen once. The target antigen is unknown. The germline V gene encodes CDR1 LNHDA and CDR2 SQIVND (reference sequence). CDR3 length: 15 amino acids. Trimming left V 1 base short and J 2 bases short, with 11 bases between. These data originate in a study of cytomegalovirus exposure and HLA in healthy donors. Findings and limits, study-wide: The study designated fewer than 200 TCR beta chains cytomegalovirus-associated. Because they were indistinguishable, some V segments, including TRBV6-2 and TRBV6-3, were excluded. TCR beta V segments were, for the most part, productive about 87% or about 30% of the time in an earlier analysis.

Researchers ran the PCR with 60 Vbeta and 13 Jbeta primers. Here immunoSEQ multiplex PCR was the method, and the copy in TCRdb shows in-frame clones only, minus some. The data contain some 150,000 clones, roughly 77% of them singletons. The TCR sequence derives from a man aged 30 to 39 in good health and CMV-seropositive. V usage is TRBV19 and J usage is TRBJ1-1; D is undetermined. Sequenced material: PBMCs. In DNA, the CDR3 is TGTGCCAGTAGTATAGGTACCAGATCAAACACTGAAGCTTTCTTT. Translation: CASSIGTRSNTEAFF.